This paragraph reports one TCR beta chain. As yet, its antigen is unknown. A read error is possible here, since a much larger clone lies one base away. Other DNA sequences in this specimen translate into the identical CDR3. This entry belongs to a study of cytotoxic CD8 clonotypes in ibrutinib-treated CLL. Study-level information: Samples had a mean of around 250,000 productive templates and almost 95,000 productive rearrangements. Study findings and constraints: Pretreatment clonality was elevated relative to age-matched healthy donors and paralleled circulating CD8+ T-cell counts.

The V gene's germline CDR1 is SGHNT and CDR2 YYREEE (reference sequence). The junction had 5 bases not matched to a gene; V was cut back by 0 bases and J by 7 bases. The CDR3 extends over 16 amino acids. Data came from immunoSEQ multiplex PCR; TCRdb stores just in-frame clones and leaves some out. The table shows about 140,000 clones, with 60% to 80% occurring only once. The sample consisted of PBMCs, taken after 12 months of ibrutinib treatment. This TCR derives from a human donor with chronic lymphocytic leukemia. This sequence joins TRBV5-4 and TRBJ2-4; 12 bases align to TRBD2. CDR3 sequence reads: CASSLGGLAGGNIQYF. CDR3 sequence (DNA): TGTGCCAGCAGCTTGGGAGGGCTAGCGGGGGGGAACATTCAGTACTTC.